One and the same sample provided the 6 T cell receptor beta chains below, sequenced in a study of tissue T cells after allogeneic stem cell transplantation. Assay used: immunoSEQ multiplex PCR; TCRdb lists only in-frame clones, some missing. The table includes some 1,400 clones, roughly 73% detected once. Specimen: stomach tissue, collected at autopsy. Source of these receptors: a male patient between 35 and 70 years old with steroid-refractory graft-versus-host disease after an allogeneic stem cell transplant. The graft donor may have contributed some T cells.

This sequence joins TRBV11-2 and TRBJ2-1; 7 bases are shared with TRBD1. J gave up 2 bases and V 3 bases, and 1 base lay outside the gene matches. The CDR3 sequence is 14 residues long. CDR1 is SGHAT and CDR2 is FQNNGV in the germline V gene. The CDR3 reads CASSLGTAYNEQFF. CDR3 nucleotides: TGTGCCAGCAGCTTGGGGACAGCCTACAATGAGCAGTTCTTC. The full variable domain, its missing parts supplied by reference TRBV11-2 and TRBJ2-1, is EAGVAQSPRYKIIEKRQSVAFWCNPISGHATLYWYQQILGQGPKLLIQFQNNGVVDDSQLPKDRFSAERLKGVDSTLKIQPAKLEDSAVYLCASSLGTAYNEQFFGPGTRLTVL.

The rearrangement uses TRBV4-3 and TRBJ2-2; unclear D gene. The germline V gene encodes CDR1 LGHNA and CDR2 YSLEER. V was clipped by 2 bases and J by 6 bases, with 10 bases between them. The CDR3 extends over 14 amino acids. Here the CDR3 reads CASSQFEDSGELFF. The CDR3 nucleotides read TGCGCCAGCAGCCAATTTGAAGATTCCGGGGAGCTGTTTTTT.

This chain uses TRBV7-2 with TRBJ1-2; 10 nucleotides match TRBD1. The V gene's germline CDR1 is SGHTA and CDR2 FQGNSA. V lost 5 bases to trimming and J lost 5 bases; unmatched junction nucleotides: 2. The CDR3 length is 13 residues. CDR3 loop: CASSVGQGYGYTF. CDR3 nucleotides: TGTGCCAGCAGCGTGGGACAGGGGTATGGCTACACCTTC.

The chain employs TRBV10-2 and TRBJ1-1; tentatively, D is TRBD1 (6 bases). The germline V gene encodes CDR1 WSHSY and CDR2 SAAADI. The CDR3 is made up of 15 amino acids. V lost 3 bases to trimming and J lost 0 bases, with 11 bases between them. The CDR3 region is CASSEPGTLNTEAFF. In nucleotides, the CDR3 is TGCGCCAGCAGTGAACCCGGGACATTGAACACTGAAGCTTTCTTT.

This chain joins TRBV7-2 and TRBJ2-1, with 11 bases identical to TRBD2. J lost 5 bases, V lost 2 bases, and 2 bases had no gene match. The CDR3 has 15 residues. Germline CDR1 is SGHTA and CDR2 is FQGNSA. CDR3 sequence: CASSLTSGRNNEQFF. The CDR3 nucleotides read TGTGCCAGCAGCTTAACTAGCGGGAGAAACAATGAGCAGTTCTTC.

The chain employs TRBV10-3 and TRBJ1-5; 7 bases align to TRBD1. The CDR3 length is 16 residues. V gave up 0 bases and J gave up 1 base; unmatched junction bases: 3. Germline V gene lookup returns CDR1 ENHRY and CDR2 SYGVKD. The CDR3 region is CAISESRGGSNQPQHF. Written as DNA, the CDR3 is TGTGCCATCAGTGAGTCAAGAGGGGGCAGCAATCAGCCCCAGCATTTT.